Each of the 19 T cell receptor beta chains below was sequenced from the same sample in a study of blood T cell repertoires in COVID-19. Here immunoSEQ multiplex PCR was the method, and the copy in TCRdb shows in-frame clones only, minus some. The table shows fewer than 90,000 clones, with about 80% occurring only once. Sequencing was performed on peripheral blood. The receptors were sampled from a woman older than 75 with acute or convalescent COVID-19.

The chain joins TRBV5-1 to TRBJ2-5, with 7 bases fitting TRBD1. This CDR3 has 15 amino acids. CDR1 SGHRS and CDR2 YFSETQ come from the germline V gene. With 4 bases clipped from V and 1 base from J, the junction kept 7 bases outside the gene matches. CDR3 residues: CASSEPTGFQETQYF. The CDR3 DNA follows: TGCGCCAGCAGCGAACCGACAGGGTTCCAAGAGACCCAGTACTTC.

The chain joins TRBV5-1 to TRBJ2-4; 9 positions match TRBD1. This CDR3 comprises 13 residues. With V trimmed by 8 bases and J by 7 bases, 7 bases remained unmatched. The germline V gene has CDR1 SGHRS and CDR2 YFSETQ. The DNA of the CDR3 is TGCGCCAGTGGACAGGGGTCCGGCAACATTCAGTACTTC. This encodes CASGQGSGNIQYF.

In this sample, this clone turned up a few times. The V call is TRBV18, the J call TRBJ1-2; perhaps TRBD1 as D (5 bases). V shed 4 bases and J shed 1 base, with 10 bases lying between them. There are 14 residues in the CDR3. From germline, CDR1 is KGHSH and CDR2 LQKENI. The CDR3 sequence: CASSRTGLNYGYTF. CDR3 sequence (DNA): TGTGCCAGCTCACGTACAGGTCTTAACTATGGCTACACCTTC.

V gene TRBV29-1 combines with J gene TRBJ2-3; D perhaps matches TRBD1 (5 bases). CDR1 SQVTM and CDR2 ANQGSEA come from the germline V gene. This CDR3 comprises 16 residues. Deletions cut 0 bases from V and 2 bases from J, with 15 bases between. The CDR3 DNA reads TGCAGCGTTGAAGATCTTGGCAGGGCTTACACAGATACGCAGTATTTT. This translates into CSVEDLGRAYTDTQYF.

V gene TRBV11-2 combines with J gene TRBJ2-1, with D possibly being TRBD2 (6 bases). Trimming removed 5 bases at V and 3 bases at J, with 8 bases between. This CDR3 spans 13 amino acids. Germline lookup yields CDR1 SGHAT and CDR2 FQNNGV. CDR3 DNA sequence: TGTGCCAGCAGCACCGGGAGCTACAATGAGCAGTTCTTC. This translates into CASSTGSYNEQFF.

The rearrangement joins TRBV15 to TRBJ2-7; maybe TRBD1 (6 bases). Trimming cost V 1 base and J 4 bases, with 14 bases left between them. Germline CDR1 reads LNHNV; CDR2 reads YYDKDF (reference sequence). This CDR3 contains 15 residues. The CDR3: CATSRAGTQEYEQYF. In DNA, the CDR3 is TGTGCCACCAGCAGAGCCGGGACACAGGAATACGAGCAGTACTTC.

The rearrangement uses TRBV10-1 and TRBJ2-3; 7 bases line up with TRBD1. Germline assignment: CDR1 WNHNN and CDR2 SYGVQD (reference sequence). J gave up 4 bases and V 3 bases, and 7 bases lay outside the gene matches. This CDR3 region has 15 residues. The CDR3, as DNA: TGCGCCAGCAGTGACGGACAGGCATCAGCAGATACGCAGTATTTT. This translates into CASSDGQASADTQYF.

This clone was seen a handful of times. This sequence joins TRBV30 and TRBJ2-3, with D hard to call. V lost 3 bases and J 4 bases, leaving 8 bases between the germline ends. Germline CDR1 and CDR2: GTSNPN and SVGIG (reference sequence). CDR3 length: 12 residues. Here the CDR3 reads CAWSIGADTQYF. CDR3 sequence (DNA): TGTGCCTGGAGCATCGGAGCAGATACGCAGTATTTT. The whole variable domain, remainder taken from reference TRBV30 and TRBJ2-3, is SQTIHQWPATLVQPVGSPLSLECTVEGTSNPNLYWYRQAAGRGLQLLFYSVGIGQISSEVPQNLSASRPQDRQFILSSKKLLLSDSGFYLCAWSIGADTQYFGPGTRLTVL.

V usage is TRBV5-6 and J usage is TRBJ1-5; 7 nucleotides line up with TRBD1. This CDR3 has 15 residues. Germline CDR1 and CDR2: SGHDT and YYEEEE. The V segment lost 3 bases and the J segment 3 bases; nucleotides outside the gene matches: 6. CDR3 bases: TGTGCCAGCAGCTCCCGGGACAGCATCAATCAGCCCCAGCATTTT. The encoded protein is CASSSRDSINQPQHF.

V gene TRBV11-2 combines with J gene TRBJ2-5; D gene uncertain. This CDR3 spans 12 amino acids. V shed 4 bases and J shed 5 bases, with 8 bases lying between them. Germline assignment: CDR1 SGHAT and CDR2 FQNNGV. In nucleotides, the CDR3 is TGTGCCAGCAGCTACTTTCGGGAGACCCAGTACTTC. This encodes CASSYFRETQYF.

This sequence joins TRBV3-1 (or the pseudogene TRBV3-2) and TRBJ1-3; D remains unclear. The CDR3 has 12 amino acids. CDR1 is LGHDT, CDR2 YNNKEL, per germline (reference sequence). V was cut by 5 bases and J by 5 bases, with 7 bases left in between. CDR3 DNA: TGTGCCAGCAGCACTCAAAGAAACACCATATATTTT. It codes for CASSTQRNTIYF.

This clone was counted once. J is TRBJ2-3 and V is TRBV6-1; 7 bases fit TRBD2. The CDR3 is made up of 17 amino acids. The germline gives CDR1 MNHNS, CDR2 SASEGT. Trimming cost V 2 bases and J 2 bases; bases outside gene matches: 10. In DNA, the CDR3 is TGTGCCAGCAGTGAAAAGCCTGGCGGGGGTCACACAGATACGCAGTATTTT. Translation: CASSEKPGGGHTDTQYF.

V is TRBV4-1 and J is TRBJ2-2, with D tentatively TRBD1 (7 bases). The CDR3 has 16 residues. V was pared by 5 bases and J by 5 bases, with 18 bases between. The V gene's germline CDR1 is MGHRA and CDR2 YSYEKL. The CDR3 bases are TGCGCCAGCAGCGATAGACGGGCAGGGGGGACCGGGGAGCTGTTTTTT. Translation gives CASSDRRAGGTGELFF.

The rearrangement links TRBV28 to TRBJ1-6; D is undetermined. This CDR3 has 14 amino acids. CDR1 and CDR2 from the germline V gene are MDHEN and SYDVKM. Deletions cut 7 bases from V and 0 bases from J, with 7 bases between. CDR3: CASTGSSYNSPLHF. The CDR3 DNA reads as TGTGCCAGCACTGGGAGCTCCTATAATTCACCCCTCCACTTT.

The genes are TRBV4-2 and TRBJ2-1; 7 nucleotides line up with TRBD1. Germline CDR1 reads LGHNA; CDR2 reads YNFKEQ. V lost 3 bases and J lost 6; bases outside the gene matches: 11. CDR3 length: 16 residues. DNA for the CDR3: TGTGCCAGCAGCCATTTAGACAGGGCCGGCGCCAATGAGCAGTTCTTC. Its translation is CASSHLDRAGANEQFF.

The chain has TRBV18 and TRBJ2-5; weak D call: TRBD1 (6 bases). V dropped 0 bases and J dropped 5 bases, with 7 bases sitting between them. Germline V gene sequence: CDR1 KGHSH, CDR2 LQKENI. The CDR3 covers 13 residues. The CDR3 DNA sequence: TGTGCCAGCTCACCACCGAGGGGGGAGACCCAGTACTTC. It specifies CASSPPRGETQYF. Full variable domain (remainder filled in from reference TRBV18 and TRBJ2-5): NAGVMQNPRHLVRRRGQEARLRCSPMKGHSHVYWYRQLPEEGLKFMVYLQKENIIDESGMPKERFSAEFPKEGPSILRIQQVVRGDSAAYFCASSPPRGETQYFGPGTRLLVL.

The chain joins TRBV5-1 to TRBJ2-3; 8 nucleotides align to TRBD2. V lost 1 base to trimming and J lost 2 bases; unmatched junction nucleotides: 9. The CDR3 loop spans 17 amino acids. Germline CDR1 and CDR2: SGHRS and YFSETQ. The CDR3 reads CASSLNGGGYYTDTQYF. CDR3 nucleotide sequence: TGCGCCAGCAGCTTGAATGGCGGGGGGTACTACACAGATACGCAGTATTTT.

The rearrangement uses TRBV9 and TRBJ2-3; 8 bases are a match to TRBD1. J lost 0 bases, V lost 4 bases, and 7 bases had no gene match. This CDR3 contains 16 residues. Germline-derived CDR1 and CDR2 are SGDLS and YYNGEE. This CDR3 is CASSPRQGLSTDTQYF. In DNA, the CDR3 is TGTGCCAGCAGCCCCCGACAGGGGTTGAGCACAGATACGCAGTATTTT.

This clone has a single count. This sequence joins TRBV11-3 and TRBJ2-1; TRBD2 matches 13 bases. The CDR3 has 15 amino acids. The germline gives CDR1 SGHNT, CDR2 YENEEA. Trimming removed 3 bases from V and 7 bases from J; junction bases left unmatched: 3. The CDR3 loop reads CASSLGTSGKNEQFF. DNA for the CDR3: TGTGCCAGCAGCTTGGGGACTAGCGGGAAAAATGAGCAGTTCTTC.